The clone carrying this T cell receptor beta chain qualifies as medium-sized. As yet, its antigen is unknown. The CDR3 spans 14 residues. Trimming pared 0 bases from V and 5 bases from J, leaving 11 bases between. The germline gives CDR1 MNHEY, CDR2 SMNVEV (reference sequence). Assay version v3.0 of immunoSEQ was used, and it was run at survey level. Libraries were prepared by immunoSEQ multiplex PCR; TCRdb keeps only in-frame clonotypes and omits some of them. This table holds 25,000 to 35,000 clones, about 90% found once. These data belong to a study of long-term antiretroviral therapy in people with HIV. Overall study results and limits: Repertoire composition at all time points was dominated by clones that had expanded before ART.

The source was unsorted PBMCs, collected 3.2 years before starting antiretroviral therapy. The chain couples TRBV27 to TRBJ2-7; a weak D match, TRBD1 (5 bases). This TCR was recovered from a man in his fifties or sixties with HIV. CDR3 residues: CASSLSPRVHEQYF. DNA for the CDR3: TGTGCCAGCAGTTTATCCCCCAGGGTCCACGAGCAGTACTTC.